These 25 T cell receptor beta chains were sequenced from one sample in a study of breast tumors, draining lymph nodes, adjacent tissues. Breast cancer patients provided tissue from their axillary draining lymph nodes. Each CDR3 protein gets one entry after TCRdb re-called the multiplex PCR reads with MiXCR. The table shows about 140,000 distinct CDR3 sequences, with around a third occurring only once. The specimen was axillary lymph node tissue. The receptors shown here come from a female donor with breast cancer. Some clones in this sample may be carry-over from other donors' samples.

A word on this clonotype: The missing conserved phenylalanine or tryptophan at the end of this CDR3 makes a read error likely. It is unclear where the CDR3 begins or ends on the DNA, so no DNA is shown, and the CDR3 is as TCRdb lists it. The J gene is TRBJ1-6, the V gene TRBV7-3. The germline V gene has CDR1 SGHTA and CDR2 FQGTGA. The CDR3 is 8 residues long, counting both termini. The CDR3 loop reads CASSLEAI.

The count of this clonotype is one. A single base separates this from a much larger clone, so it may be a read error. This chain links TRBV30 with TRBJ1-3, with 10 bases that match TRBD1. The length of the CDR3 is 15 residues. Germline assignment: CDR1 GTSNPN and CDR2 SVGIG (reference sequence). The CDR3 coding sequence is TGTGCCTGGAACCTTGGGACAGGGGCTGGAAACACCATATGTTTT. This encodes CAWNLGTGAGNTICF.

The chain employs TRBV7-2 and TRBJ1-1, with a tentative D call TRBD1 (6 bases). Germline V gene sequence: CDR1 SGHTA, CDR2 FQGNSA. The CDR3 is made up of 15 amino acids. Trimming stripped 4 bases from V and 7 bases from J, with 19 bases between. CDR3 bases: TGTGCCAGCAGCTCCGGACAGACCTGGACAAGTGAAGCTTTCTTT. Its protein is CASSSGQTWTSEAFF.

This clonotype showed up many times. This chain connects TRBV20-1 to TRBJ2-7; 7 positions agree with TRBD1. Losses at the gene ends were 1 base for V and 2 bases for J; bases not matched to a gene: 5. Germline V gene lookup returns CDR1 DFQATT and CDR2 SNEGSKA (reference sequence). This CDR3 is 14 amino acids long. CDR3 DNA: TGCAGTGCTAGAGTTCCGACAGGGACCTACGAGCAGTACTTC. Translated: CSARVPTGTYEQYF.

This clonotype was counted ten times or more. For the CDR3, the DNA is TGTGCCAGCAAACCGGGAAATCAAGAGACCCAGTACTTC. It specifies CASKPGNQETQYF. The chain combines TRBV12-3 or TRBV12-4 with TRBJ2-5; D is possibly TRBD2 (5 bases). CDR3 length: 13 residues. Trimming stripped 7 bases from V and 2 bases from J, with 11 bases between.

The chain joins TRBV5-8 to TRBJ2-7; D unresolved. Germline assignment: CDR1 SGHTS and CDR2 YDEGEE. The CDR3 contains 10 residues. As DNA, the CDR3 is TGTGCTAGCCCTCTCTACGAGCAGTACGTC. Translation gives CASPLYEQYV.

There are many counts of this clonotype. Here the CDR3 reads CASRSPSSGGAHEQFF. CDR3 sequence (DNA): TGCGCCAGCAGGAGTCCCTCTAGCGGGGGGGCCCATGAGCAGTTCTTC. The chain couples TRBV10-2 to TRBJ2-1; TRBD2 matches 12 bases. This CDR3 region has 16 residues. V shed 6 bases and J 8 bases; nucleotides not matched to a gene: 11. Germline lookup yields CDR1 WSHSY and CDR2 SAAADI.

This clonotype was counted ten times or more. The chain has TRBV24-1 and TRBJ2-1, with TRBD1 identical over 11 bases. CDR3 length equals 16 residues. The trim removed 4 bases at V and 5 bases at J, leaving 6 bases unmatched. Germline V gene sequence: CDR1 KGHDR, CDR2 SFDVKD. As DNA, the CDR3 is TGTGCCACCAGTGAAGGGGGGACAGGGGGACACAATGAGCAGTTCTTC. Protein sequence: CATSEGGTGGHNEQFF.

At least ten counts were recorded for this clonotype. As DNA, the CDR3 is TGTGCCAGCAGCTTAGTATGGGGGGGCACAGATACGCAGTATTTT. This sequence encodes CASSLVWGGTDTQYF. V is TRBV7-2 and J is TRBJ2-3, with D possibly being TRBD2 (6 bases). This CDR3 has 15 residues. The ends were cut back, 1 base at V and 1 base at J, with 9 bases in the middle. The germline V gene encodes CDR1 SGHTA and CDR2 FQGNSA.

This clonotype occurred many times. V is TRBV2 and J is TRBJ2-1, with D tentatively TRBD1 or TRBD2 (5 bases each). V lost 4 bases, J lost 6 bases, and 16 bases lay in between. The germline V gene has CDR1 SNHLY and CDR2 FYNNEI. The CDR3 totals 15 residues. The CDR3 nucleotides are TGTGCCAGCAGTGCGAGACAGACTATACTCAATGAGCAGTTCTTC. Translated: CASSARQTILNEQFF.

This clonotype showed up many times. This chain joins TRBV9 and TRBJ1-3; D unresolved. CDR1 is SGDLS and CDR2 is YYNGEE in the germline V gene. V was cut by 0 bases and J by 3 bases, with 10 bases left in between. The CDR3 has 15 residues. The CDR3 sequence is CASSVALGNGNTIYF. The CDR3 region has the DNA TGTGCCAGCAGCGTAGCTCTGGGTAATGGAAACACCATATATTTT. Together with reference TRBV9 and TRBJ1-3, the CDR3 gives the full variable domain: DSGVTQTPKHLITATGQRVTLRCSPRSGDLSVYWYQQSLDQGLQFLIQYYNGEERAKGNILERFSAQQFPDLHSELNLSSLELGDSALYFCASSVALGNGNTIYFGEGSWLTVV.

This clonotype was picked up a small number of times. The V gene is TRBV6-5, the J gene TRBJ2-2; TRBD1 agrees at 8 bases. V trimming: 0 bases; J trimming: 5 bases; junction bases outside the gene matches: 5. The CDR3 covers 16 residues. In germline, CDR1 is MNHEY, CDR2 SVGAGI. In nucleotides, the CDR3 is TGTGCCAGCAGTTACTCGTACAGGGGGTCTACCGGGGAGCTGTTTTTT. Translation gives CASSYSYRGSTGELFF.

This rearrangement joins TRBV15 to TRBJ2-7; D gene ambiguous. Looked up from germline, CDR1 is LNHNV and CDR2 is YYDKDF (reference sequence). This CDR3 region has 15 residues. DNA for the CDR3: TGTGCCGCCAGCAGTGATCCAGGCCGGAGAAACGAGCAGTACGTC. Its protein product is CAASSDPGRRNEQYV.

Note on this clonotype: A read error may account for a junction end that differs from germline. This chain joins TRBV7-7 and TRBJ2-5, with TRBD2 matching over 11 bases. The CDR3 totals 17 residues. The germline gives CDR1 SSHAT, CDR2 FNYEAQ (reference sequence). The CDR3 DNA reads as TGTGCTAGCAGCCCCCGGGGTAGCGGGGGGGCAGGAGAGACCCAGTACTTC. The encoded protein is CASSPRGSGGAGETQYF.

The J gene is TRBJ2-1, the V gene TRBV29-1; 13 bases are a match to TRBD2. The germline V gene has CDR1 SQVTM and CDR2 ANQGSEA. J was trimmed by 5 bases and V by 5 bases; bases with no gene match: 6. The CDR3 covers 15 residues. The CDR3 DNA reads TGCAGCGTTTCTACCGGGACTAGCGGGAACAATGAGCAGTTCTTC. It specifies CSVSTGTSGNNEQFF.

This clonotype appeared many times. The rearrangement joins TRBV24-1 to TRBJ2-2; D gene unclear. V was clipped by 2 bases and J by 4 bases, with 10 bases between them. This CDR3 comprises 15 residues. Germline V gene lookup returns CDR1 KGHDR and CDR2 SFDVKD. In DNA, the CDR3 is TGTGCCACCAGTGATTCTTCCCGGCCCACCGGGGAGCTGTTTTTT. Amino acid sequence: CATSDSSRPTGELFF.

This clonotype has ten or more counts. This may come from a read error, since a much larger clone is one base off. The chain recombines TRBV20-1 with TRBJ1-2; tentatively, D is TRBD1 (5 bases). Germline CDR1 DFQATT, CDR2 SNEGSKA (reference sequence). The CDR3 is 13 amino acids. The CDR3 DNA reads as TGCAGTGCTAGAGAAGGACAAGGCTATGCCTACACCTTC. It translates to CSAREGQGYAYTF.

The genes are TRBV12-3 or TRBV12-4 and TRBJ1-2, with a tentative D call TRBD1 (5 bases). This CDR3 contains 15 residues. Trimming removed 11 bases at V and 8 bases at J, with 27 bases between. The CDR3 loop is CAGTPLGGGVRGYTF. The CDR3 nucleotides are TGTGCCGGCACACCCTTGGGAGGAGGGGTACGCGGCTACACCTTC.

This chain uses TRBV3-1 with TRBJ1-2; 7 bases are a match to TRBD1. With 3 bases clipped from V and 5 bases from J, the junction kept 9 bases outside the gene matches. The CDR3 spans 15 residues. Germline V CDR1 and CDR2: LGHDT, YNNKEL (reference sequence). Here the CDR3 DNA reads TGTGCCAGCAGCCACTGGGGACAGCAAAGTTATGGCTACACCTTC. It yields the protein CASSHWGQQSYGYTF. The complete variable domain, with remaining parts taken from reference TRBV3-1 and TRBJ1-2, reads DTAVSQTPKYLVTQMGNDKSIKCEQNLGHDTMYWYKQDSKKFLKIMFSYNNKELIINETVPNRFSPKSPDKAHLNLHINSLELGDSAVYFCASSHWGQQSYGYTFGSGTRLTVV.

The genes are TRBV20-1 and TRBJ2-1, with D perhaps assigned TRBD1 or TRBD2 (6 bases each). Germline CDR1 is DFQATT and CDR2 is SNEGSKA (reference sequence). Trimming cost V 3 bases and J 10 bases, with 19 bases left between them. The CDR3 totals 14 residues. DNA of the CDR3: TGCAGTGCTAGGTTAGGGGGGTCTTACTACGAGCAGTTCTTC. It codes for CSARLGGSYYEQFF.

This clonotype was counted many times. V and J are TRBV20-1 and TRBJ1-6; 9 positions match TRBD1. The V segment lost 3 bases and the J segment 5 bases; nucleotides outside the gene matches: 8. This CDR3 is built from 16 residues. In germline, CDR1 is DFQATT, CDR2 SNEGSKA (reference sequence). CDR3 loop: CSASIVQGADNSPLHF. The CDR3 DNA reads as TGCAGTGCTAGCATAGTACAGGGGGCGGATAATTCACCCCTCCACTTT.

This clonotype was seen repeatedly, ten times or more. The chain employs TRBV4-1 and TRBJ1-5; D remains ambiguous. The V gene lost 1 base and the J gene lost 6 bases, with 13 bases spanning the gap. Germline V CDR1 and CDR2: MGHRA, YSYEKL. This CDR3 comprises 15 residues. The CDR3 loop reads CASSQAQRASQPQHF. The CDR3 nucleotides are TGCGCCAGCAGCCAAGCCCAGCGGGCAAGTCAGCCCCAGCATTTT.

This clonotype was recorded at least ten times. The CDR3 spells CSARVPGSVYNEQFF. CDR3 sequence (DNA): TGCAGTGCTAGAGTTCCTGGCAGCGTATACAATGAGCAGTTCTTC. The chain couples TRBV20-1 to TRBJ2-1; unclear D gene. V gave up 1 base and J gave up 4 bases, with 14 bases separating them. CDR3 length equals 15 residues. Germline V gene sequence: CDR1 DFQATT, CDR2 SNEGSKA (reference sequence).

This clonotype was detected many times. Given a much more abundant clone one base away, this may be a read error. This CDR3 fails to terminate in the conserved phenylalanine or tryptophan, so it likely reflects a read error. The chain links TRBV7-9 to TRBJ2-5, with D hard to call. V lost 2 bases to trimming and J lost 5 bases, with 12 bases between them. Germline CDR1 and CDR2: SEHNR and FQNEAQ (reference sequence). The CDR3 covers 14 residues. The CDR3 loop is CASSLLTGGETQYL. CDR3 nucleotide sequence: TGTGCCAGCAGCTTATTGACGGGCGGCGAGACCCAGTACCTC.

Concerning this clonotype: A much larger clone sits a single nucleotide away, making a read error possible. The V gene is TRBV6-1, the J gene TRBJ1-2, with unresolved D. This CDR3 spans 12 amino acids. Germline CDR1 and CDR2: MNHNS and SASEGT. For the CDR3, the DNA is TGTGCCAGCAGGCCCGCCCTACATGGCTGCACCTTC. Translating it yields CASRPALHGCTF.